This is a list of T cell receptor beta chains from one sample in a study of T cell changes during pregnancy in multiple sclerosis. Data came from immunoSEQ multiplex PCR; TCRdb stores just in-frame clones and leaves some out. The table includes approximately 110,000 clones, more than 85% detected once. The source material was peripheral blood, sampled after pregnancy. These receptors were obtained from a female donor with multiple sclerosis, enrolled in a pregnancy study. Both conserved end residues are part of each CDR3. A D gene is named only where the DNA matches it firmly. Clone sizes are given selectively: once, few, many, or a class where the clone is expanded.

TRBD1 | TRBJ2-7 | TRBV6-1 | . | CASSGGTGASF | TGTGCCAGCAGTGGCGGGACAGGGGCGTCCTTC
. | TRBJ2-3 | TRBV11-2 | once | CASSLGAGTTDTQYF | TGTGCCAGCAGCTTAGGAGCGGGGACAACAGATACGCAGTATTTT
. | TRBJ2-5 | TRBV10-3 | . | CASHPGTLETQYF | TGTGCCAGCCATCCCGGGACATTGGAGACCCAGTACTTC
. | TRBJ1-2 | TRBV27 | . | CASSLGGRGYGYTF | TGTGCCAGCAGTTTAGGCGGGAGAGGCTATGGCTACACCTTC
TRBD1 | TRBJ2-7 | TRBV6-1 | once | CASSATQGSYEQYF | TGTGCCAGCAGTGCAACACAGGGGAGCTACGAGCAGTACTTC
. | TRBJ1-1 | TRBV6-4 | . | CASSDNRNTEAFF | TGTGCCAGCAGTGACAACAGGAACACTGAAGCTTTCTTT
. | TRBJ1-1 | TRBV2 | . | CASSGRLGSEAFF | TGTGCCAGCAGTGGGAGGCTAGGGTCGGAAGCTTTCTTT
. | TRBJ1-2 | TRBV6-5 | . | CASRAPRKAGDGYTF | TGTGCCAGCAGAGCGCCACGGAAGGCGGGTGATGGCTACACCTTC
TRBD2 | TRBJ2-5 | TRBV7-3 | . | CASSRAGGTTQETQYF | TGTGCCAGCAGCCGAGCCGGGGGGACTACCCAAGAGACCCAGTACTTC
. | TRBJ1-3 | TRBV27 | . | CASSLGGSGNTIYF | TGTGCCAGCAGTTTGGGAGGTAGTGGAAACACCATATATTTT
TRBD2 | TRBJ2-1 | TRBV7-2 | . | CASSLAGAAYNEQFF | TGTGCCAGCAGTTTAGCGGGGGCAGCATACAATGAGCAGTTCTTC
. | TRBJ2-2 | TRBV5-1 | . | CASSFRSGAGTGELFF | TGCGCCAGCAGCTTTCGGAGCGGAGCGGGCACCGGGGAGCTGTTTTTT
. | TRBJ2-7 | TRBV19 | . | CASSIQGARYEQYF | TGTGCCAGTAGTATTCAGGGTGCTCGGTACGAGCAGTACTTC
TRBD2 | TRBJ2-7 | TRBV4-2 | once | CASSQDVNAAGTYEQYF | TGTGCCAGCAGCCAAGACGTTAATGCAGCGGGGACCTACGAGCAGTACTTC
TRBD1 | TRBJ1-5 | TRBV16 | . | CASSPLQGAQPQHF | TGTGCCAGCAGCCCCCTCCAGGGGGCTCAGCCCCAGCATTTT
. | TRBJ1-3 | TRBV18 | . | CASSPARESSGNTIYF | TGTGCCAGCTCACCCGCACGGGAGAGCTCTGGAAACACCATATATTTT
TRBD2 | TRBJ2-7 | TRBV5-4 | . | CATKAGGLYEQYF | TGTGCCACAAAAGCGGGGGGCCTCTACGAGCAGTACTTC
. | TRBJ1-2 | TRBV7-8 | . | CASSLMQGRPNYGYTF | TGTGCCAGCAGCTTGATGCAGGGCAGACCAAACTATGGCTACACCTTC
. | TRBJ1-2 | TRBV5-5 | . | CASSQDRGYTF | TGTGCCAGCAGTCAGGACAGAGGCTACACCTTC
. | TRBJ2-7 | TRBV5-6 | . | CASSLGPGDAYEQYF | TGTGCCAGCAGCCTTGGCCCGGGGGACGCCTACGAGCAGTACTTC
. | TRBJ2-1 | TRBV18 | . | CASSPEGYNEQFF | TGTGCCAGCTCACCGGAGGGTTACAATGAGCAGTTCTTC
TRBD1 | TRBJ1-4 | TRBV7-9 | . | CASSRGQGSEKLFF | TGTGCCAGCAGCCGGGGACAGGGCTCTGAAAAACTGTTTTTT
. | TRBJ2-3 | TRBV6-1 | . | CASSVHSGTPTDTQYF | TGTGCCAGCAGTGTCCACTCCGGGACTCCCACAGATACGCAGTATTTT
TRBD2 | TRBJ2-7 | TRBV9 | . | CASSPRTSAYEQYF | TGTGCCAGCAGCCCCCGGACTAGCGCCTACGAGCAGTACTTC